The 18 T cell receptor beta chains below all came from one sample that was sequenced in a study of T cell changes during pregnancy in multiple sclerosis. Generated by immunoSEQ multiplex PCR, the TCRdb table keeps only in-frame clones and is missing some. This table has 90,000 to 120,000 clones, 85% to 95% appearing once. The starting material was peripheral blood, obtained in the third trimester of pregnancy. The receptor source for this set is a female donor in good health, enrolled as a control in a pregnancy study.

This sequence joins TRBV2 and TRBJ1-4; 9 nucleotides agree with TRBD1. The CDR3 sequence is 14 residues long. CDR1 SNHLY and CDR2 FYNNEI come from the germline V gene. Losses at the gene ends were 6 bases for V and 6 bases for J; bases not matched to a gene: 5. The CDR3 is CASRGRTGDEKLFF. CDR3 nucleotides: TGTGCCAGCAGAGGACGGACAGGGGATGAAAAACTGTTTTTT.

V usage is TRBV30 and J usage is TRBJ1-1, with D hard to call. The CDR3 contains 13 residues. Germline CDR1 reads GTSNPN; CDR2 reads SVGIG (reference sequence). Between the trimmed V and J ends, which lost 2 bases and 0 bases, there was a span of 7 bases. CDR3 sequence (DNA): TGTGCCTGGAGTCACAGCATGAACACTGAAGCTTTCTTT. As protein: CAWSHSMNTEAFF.

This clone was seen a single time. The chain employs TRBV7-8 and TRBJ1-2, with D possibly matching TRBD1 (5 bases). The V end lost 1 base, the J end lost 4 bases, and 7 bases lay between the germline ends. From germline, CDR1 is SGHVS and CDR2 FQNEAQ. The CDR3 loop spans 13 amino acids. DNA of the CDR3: TGTGCCAGCAGCTTAGACGGGGGCTATGGCTACACCTTC. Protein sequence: CASSLDGGYGYTF.

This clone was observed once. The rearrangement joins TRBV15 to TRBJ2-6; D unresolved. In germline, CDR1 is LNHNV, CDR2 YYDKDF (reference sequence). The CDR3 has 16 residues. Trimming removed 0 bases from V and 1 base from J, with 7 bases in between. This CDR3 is CATSRDLNSGANVLTF. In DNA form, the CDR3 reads TGTGCCACCAGCAGAGATCTTAATTCTGGGGCCAACGTCCTGACTTTC.

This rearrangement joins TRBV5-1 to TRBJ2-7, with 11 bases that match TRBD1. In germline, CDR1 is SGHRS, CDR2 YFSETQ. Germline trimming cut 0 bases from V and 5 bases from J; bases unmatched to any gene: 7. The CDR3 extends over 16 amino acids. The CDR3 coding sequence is TGCGCCAGCAGCTTGGTGGGGGACAGGGGGATTGACGAGCAGTACTTC. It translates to CASSLVGDRGIDEQYF. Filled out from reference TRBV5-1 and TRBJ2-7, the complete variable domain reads KAGVTQTPRYLIKTRGQQVTLSCSPISGHRSVSWYQQTPGQGLQFLFEYFSETQRNKGNFPGRFSGRQFSNSRSEMNVSTLELGDSALYLCASSLVGDRGIDEQYFGPGTRLTVT.

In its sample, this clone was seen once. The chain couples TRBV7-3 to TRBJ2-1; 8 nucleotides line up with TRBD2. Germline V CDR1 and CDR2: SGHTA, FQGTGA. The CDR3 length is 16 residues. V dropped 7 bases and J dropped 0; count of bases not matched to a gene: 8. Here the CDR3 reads CASTPGGANSYNEQFF. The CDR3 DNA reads TGTGCCAGCACTCCGGGGGGGGCTAACTCCTACAATGAGCAGTTCTTC.

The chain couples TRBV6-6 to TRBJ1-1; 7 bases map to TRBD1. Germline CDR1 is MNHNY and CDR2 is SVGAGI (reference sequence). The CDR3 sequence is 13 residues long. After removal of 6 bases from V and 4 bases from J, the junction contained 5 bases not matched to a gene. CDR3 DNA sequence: TGTGCCAGCAGACAGGGGTTAGGCACTGAAGCTTTCTTT. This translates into CASRQGLGTEAFF.

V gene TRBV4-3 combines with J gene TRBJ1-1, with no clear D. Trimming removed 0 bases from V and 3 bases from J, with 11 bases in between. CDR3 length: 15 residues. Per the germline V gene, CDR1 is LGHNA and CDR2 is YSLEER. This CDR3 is CASSQEVSRDTEAFF. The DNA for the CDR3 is TGCGCCAGCAGCCAAGAAGTATCTCGGGACACTGAAGCTTTCTTT.

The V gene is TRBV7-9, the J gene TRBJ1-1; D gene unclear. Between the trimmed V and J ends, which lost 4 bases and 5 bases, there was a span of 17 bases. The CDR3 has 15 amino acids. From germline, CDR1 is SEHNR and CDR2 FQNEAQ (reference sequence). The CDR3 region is CASSWIESGETEAFF. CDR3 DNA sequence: TGTGCCAGCAGCTGGATTGAGTCCGGGGAGACTGAAGCTTTCTTT.

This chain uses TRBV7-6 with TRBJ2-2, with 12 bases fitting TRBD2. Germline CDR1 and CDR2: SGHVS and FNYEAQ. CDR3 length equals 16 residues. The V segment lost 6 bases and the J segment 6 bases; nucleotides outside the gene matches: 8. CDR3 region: CASRLTSGGRPGELFF. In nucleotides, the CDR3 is TGTGCCAGCAGATTGACTAGCGGGGGCCGCCCCGGGGAGCTGTTTTTT.

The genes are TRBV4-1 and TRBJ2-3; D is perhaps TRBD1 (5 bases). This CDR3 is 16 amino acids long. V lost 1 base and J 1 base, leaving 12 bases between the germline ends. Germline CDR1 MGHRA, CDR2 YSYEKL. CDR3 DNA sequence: TGCGCCAGCAGCCAAGGCCGGCAGGGTGGCACAGATACGCAGTATTTT. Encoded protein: CASSQGRQGGTDTQYF.

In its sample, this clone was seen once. CDR3 protein: CASSLDRGSNQPQHF. The CDR3 bases are TGTGCCAGCAGCCTTGACAGGGGTAGCAATCAGCCCCAGCATTTT. The V and J genes are TRBV7-2 and TRBJ1-5; 8 bases align to TRBD1. V gave up 5 bases and J gave up 0 bases; unmatched junction bases: 3. CDR1 is SGHTA, CDR2 FQGNSA, per germline. CDR3 length: 15 residues.

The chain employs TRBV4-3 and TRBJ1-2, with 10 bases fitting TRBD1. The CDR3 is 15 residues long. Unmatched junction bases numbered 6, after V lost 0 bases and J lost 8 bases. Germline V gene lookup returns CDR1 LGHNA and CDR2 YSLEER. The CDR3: CASSQDRQGAGGYTF. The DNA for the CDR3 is TGCGCCAGCAGCCAAGACCGACAGGGGGCGGGAGGCTACACCTTC.

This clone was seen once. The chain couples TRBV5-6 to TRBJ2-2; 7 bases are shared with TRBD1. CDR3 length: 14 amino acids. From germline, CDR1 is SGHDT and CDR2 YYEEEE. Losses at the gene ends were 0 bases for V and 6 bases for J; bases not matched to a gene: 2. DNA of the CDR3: TGTGCCAGCAGCTTGGAGGGGGCCCCCGGGGAGCTGTTTTTT. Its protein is CASSLEGAPGELFF.

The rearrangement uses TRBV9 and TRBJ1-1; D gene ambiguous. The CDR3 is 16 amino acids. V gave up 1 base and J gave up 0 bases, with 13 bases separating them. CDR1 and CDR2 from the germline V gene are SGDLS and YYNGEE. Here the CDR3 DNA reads TGTGCCAGCAGCGTAAGTCCGGACTTCTTGAACACTGAAGCTTTCTTT. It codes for CASSVSPDFLNTEAFF. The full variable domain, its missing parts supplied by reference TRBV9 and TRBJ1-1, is DSGVTQTPKHLITATGQRVTLRCSPRSGDLSVYWYQQSLDQGLQFLIQYYNGEERAKGNILERFSAQQFPDLHSELNLSSLELGDSALYFCASSVSPDFLNTEAFFGQGTRLTVV.

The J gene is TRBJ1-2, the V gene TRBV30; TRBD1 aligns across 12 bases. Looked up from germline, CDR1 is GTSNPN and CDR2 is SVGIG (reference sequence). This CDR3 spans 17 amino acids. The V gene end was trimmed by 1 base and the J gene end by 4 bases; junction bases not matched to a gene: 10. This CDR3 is CAWSGKAGTGGFYGYTF. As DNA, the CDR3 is TGTGCCTGGAGTGGGAAGGCCGGGACAGGGGGCTTCTATGGCTACACCTTC. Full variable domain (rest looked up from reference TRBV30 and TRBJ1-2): SQTIHQWPATLVQPVGSPLSLECTVEGTSNPNLYWYRQAAGRGLQLLFYSVGIGQISSEVPQNLSASRPQDRQFILSSKKLLLSDSGFYLCAWSGKAGTGGFYGYTFGSGTRLTVV.

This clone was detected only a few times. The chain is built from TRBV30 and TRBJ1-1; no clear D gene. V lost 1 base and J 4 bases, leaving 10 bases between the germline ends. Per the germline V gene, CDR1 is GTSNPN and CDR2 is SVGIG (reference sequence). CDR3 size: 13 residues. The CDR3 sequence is CAWSAQMGTEAFF. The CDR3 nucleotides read TGTGCCTGGAGTGCACAGATGGGCACTGAAGCTTTCTTT.

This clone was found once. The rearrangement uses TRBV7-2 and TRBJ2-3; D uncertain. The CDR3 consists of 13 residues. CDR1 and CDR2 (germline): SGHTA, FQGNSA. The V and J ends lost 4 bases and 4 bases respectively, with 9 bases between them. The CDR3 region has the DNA TGTGCCAGCAGCTCACCCTATTCAGATACGCAGTATTTT. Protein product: CASSSPYSDTQYF. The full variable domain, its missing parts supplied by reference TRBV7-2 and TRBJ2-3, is GAGVSQSPSNKVTEKGKDVELRCDPISGHTALYWYRQSLGQGLEFLIYFQGNSAPDKSGLPSDRFSAERTGGSVSTLTIQRTQQEDSAVYLCASSSPYSDTQYFGPGTRLTVL.